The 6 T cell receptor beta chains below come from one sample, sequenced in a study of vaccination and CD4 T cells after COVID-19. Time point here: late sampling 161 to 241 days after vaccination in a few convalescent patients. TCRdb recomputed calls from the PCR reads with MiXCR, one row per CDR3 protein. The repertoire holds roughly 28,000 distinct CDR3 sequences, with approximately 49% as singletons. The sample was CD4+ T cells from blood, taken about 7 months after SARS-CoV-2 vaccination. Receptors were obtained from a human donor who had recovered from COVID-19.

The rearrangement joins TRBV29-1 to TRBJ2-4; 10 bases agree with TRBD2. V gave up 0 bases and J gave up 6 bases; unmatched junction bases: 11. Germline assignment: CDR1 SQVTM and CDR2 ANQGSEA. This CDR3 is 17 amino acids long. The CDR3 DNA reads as TGCAGCGTTGAAGATCGTGGGCTAGCGGGAGCCGGAAACATTCAGTACTTC. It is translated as CSVEDRGLAGAGNIQYF.

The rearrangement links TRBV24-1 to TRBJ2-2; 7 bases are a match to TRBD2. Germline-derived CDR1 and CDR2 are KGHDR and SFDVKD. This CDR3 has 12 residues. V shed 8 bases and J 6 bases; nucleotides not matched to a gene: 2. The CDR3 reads CATTAGAGELFF. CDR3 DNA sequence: TGTGCCACCACGGCGGGGGCCGGGGAGCTGTTTTTT.

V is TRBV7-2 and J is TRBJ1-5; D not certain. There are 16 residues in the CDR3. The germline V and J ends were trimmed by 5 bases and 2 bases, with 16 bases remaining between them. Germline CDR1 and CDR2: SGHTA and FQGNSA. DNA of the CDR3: TGTGCCAGCAGCCTCTACGGACGGGATGGCAATCAGCCCCAGCATTTT. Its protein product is CASSLYGRDGNQPQHF.

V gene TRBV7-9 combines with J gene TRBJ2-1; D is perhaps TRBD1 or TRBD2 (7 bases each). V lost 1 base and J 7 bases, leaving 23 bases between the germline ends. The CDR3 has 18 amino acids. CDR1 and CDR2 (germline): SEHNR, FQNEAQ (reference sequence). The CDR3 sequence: CASSLGQGLGGRINEQFF. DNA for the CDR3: TGTGCCAGCAGCTTAGGACAGGGTCTCGGCGGGAGAATAAATGAGCAGTTCTTC.

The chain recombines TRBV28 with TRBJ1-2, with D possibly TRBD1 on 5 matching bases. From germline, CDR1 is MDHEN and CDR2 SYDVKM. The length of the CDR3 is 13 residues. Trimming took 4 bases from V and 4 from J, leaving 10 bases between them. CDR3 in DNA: TGTGCCAGCAGTTGGGGCAGGGCCTATGGCTACACCTTC. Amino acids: CASSWGRAYGYTF.

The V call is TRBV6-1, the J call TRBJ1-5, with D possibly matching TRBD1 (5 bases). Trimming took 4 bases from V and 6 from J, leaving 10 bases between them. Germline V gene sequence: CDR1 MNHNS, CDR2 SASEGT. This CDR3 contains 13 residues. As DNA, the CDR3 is TGTGCCAGCAGTGCCTTGGGGCGTCAGCCCCAGCATTTT. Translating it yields CASSALGRQPQHF.